The source of this TCR beta chain is a study of cytomegalovirus exposure and HLA in healthy donors. Study-wide results and caveats: TCR beta sequences numbering under 20,000 were associated with HLA alleles at 0.05 false discovery rate in a later analysis. Follow-up analysis later connected one missense variant in DCLRE1C with trimming of TCR beta V- and J-genes. What was likely a sequencing artifact was a cluster of highly shared sequence variants.

Turning to this clone: Its target is unknown.

Vbeta (60) and Jbeta (13) primers were used in the PCR. Profiling relied on immunoSEQ multiplex PCR, and the TCRdb table lists in-frame clones only, not all of them. The sample shows 150,000 to 200,000 clones, around four fifths of them seen only once. The CDR3 length is 18 residues. The V and J ends lost 2 bases and 0 bases respectively, with 14 bases between them. Germline-derived CDR1 and CDR2 are SGHVS and FQNEAQ. This TCR derives from a man between 18 and 35 years old in good health and CMV-seropositive. The genes are TRBV7-8 and TRBJ1-6; no reliable D call. Sequenced sample: PBMCs. CDR3 bases: TGTGCCAGCAGCTTATTGACACTGCGAAGCTCCTATAATTCACCCCTCCACTTT. Its translation is CASSLLTLRSSYNSPLHF.